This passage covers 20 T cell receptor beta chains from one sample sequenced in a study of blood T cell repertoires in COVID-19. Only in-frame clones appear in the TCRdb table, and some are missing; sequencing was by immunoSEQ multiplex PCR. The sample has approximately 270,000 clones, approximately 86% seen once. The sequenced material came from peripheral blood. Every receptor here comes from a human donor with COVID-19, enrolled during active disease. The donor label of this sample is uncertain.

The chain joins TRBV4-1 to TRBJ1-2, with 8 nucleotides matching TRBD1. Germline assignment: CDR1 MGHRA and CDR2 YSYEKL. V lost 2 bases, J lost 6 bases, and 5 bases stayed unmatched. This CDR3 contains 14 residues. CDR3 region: CASSQRAGQDGYTF. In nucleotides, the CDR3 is TGCGCCAGCAGCCAACGCGCGGGACAGGATGGCTACACCTTC.

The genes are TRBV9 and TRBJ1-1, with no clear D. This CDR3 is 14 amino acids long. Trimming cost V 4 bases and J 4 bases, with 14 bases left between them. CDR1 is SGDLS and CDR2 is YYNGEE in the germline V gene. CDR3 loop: CASSFTASGTEAFF. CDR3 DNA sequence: TGTGCCAGCAGCTTTACCGCCTCCGGCACTGAAGCTTTCTTT.

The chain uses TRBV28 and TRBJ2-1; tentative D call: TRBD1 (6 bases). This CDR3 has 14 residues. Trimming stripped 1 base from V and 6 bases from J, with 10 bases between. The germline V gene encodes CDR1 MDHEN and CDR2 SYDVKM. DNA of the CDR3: TGTGCCAGCAGTTTATCGGGACAACGCAATGAGCAGTTCTTC. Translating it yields CASSLSGQRNEQFF.

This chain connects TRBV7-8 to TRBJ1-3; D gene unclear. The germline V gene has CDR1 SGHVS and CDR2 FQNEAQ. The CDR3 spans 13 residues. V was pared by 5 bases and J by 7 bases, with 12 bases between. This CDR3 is CASSPAARNTIYF. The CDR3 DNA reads TGTGCCAGCAGCCCCGCCGCTAGGAACACCATATATTTT.

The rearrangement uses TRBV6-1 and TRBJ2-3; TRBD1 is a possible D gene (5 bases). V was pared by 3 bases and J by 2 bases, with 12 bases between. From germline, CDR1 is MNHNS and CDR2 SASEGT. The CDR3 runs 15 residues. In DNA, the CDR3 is TGTGCCAGCAGTGAGGGGCCGGGTCCCACAGATACGCAGTATTTT. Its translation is CASSEGPGPTDTQYF.

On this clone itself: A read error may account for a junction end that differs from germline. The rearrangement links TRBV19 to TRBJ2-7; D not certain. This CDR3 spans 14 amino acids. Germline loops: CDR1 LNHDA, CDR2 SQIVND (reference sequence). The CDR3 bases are TGTGCCAGTAGTGCCAACCTAGTCTCCCACGAGCAGTACTTC. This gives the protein CASSANLVSHEQYF.

Here the CDR3 reads CASSQFGQGSYEQYF. Written as DNA, the CDR3 is TGTGCCAGCAGCCAATTCGGACAGGGCTCCTACGAGCAGTACTTC. J is TRBJ2-7 and V is TRBV16; TRBD1 matches 8 bases. Per the germline V gene, CDR1 is KGHSY and CDR2 is FQNENV. The CDR3 runs to 15 residues. V shed 1 base, J shed 0 bases, and the junction held 2 bases outside the gene matches.

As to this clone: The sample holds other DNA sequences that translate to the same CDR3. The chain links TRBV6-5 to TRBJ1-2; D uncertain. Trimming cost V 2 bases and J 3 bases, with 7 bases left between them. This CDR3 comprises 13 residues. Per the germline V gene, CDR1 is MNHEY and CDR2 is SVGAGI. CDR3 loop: CASSYAGDYGYTF. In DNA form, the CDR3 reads TGTGCCAGCAGTTACGCAGGCGACTATGGCTACACCTTC.

DNA for the CDR3: TGTGCCAGTAGTATCACCGGGACAGGGGCTGGAAACACCATATATTTT. The encoded protein is CASSITGTGAGNTIYF. The chain carries TRBV19 and TRBJ1-3, with 10 bases identical to TRBD1. The length of the CDR3 is 16 residues. With V trimmed by 3 bases and J by 2 bases, 4 bases remained unmatched. Germline V gives CDR1 LNHDA, CDR2 SQIVND (reference sequence).

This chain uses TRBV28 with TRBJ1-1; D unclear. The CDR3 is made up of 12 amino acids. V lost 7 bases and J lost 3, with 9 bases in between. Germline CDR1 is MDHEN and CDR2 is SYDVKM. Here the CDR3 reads CASTGLDTEAFF. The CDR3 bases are TGTGCCAGCACCGGACTAGACACTGAAGCTTTCTTT.

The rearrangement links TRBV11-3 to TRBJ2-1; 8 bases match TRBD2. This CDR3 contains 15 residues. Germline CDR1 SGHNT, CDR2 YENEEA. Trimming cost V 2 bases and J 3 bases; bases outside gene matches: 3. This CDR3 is CASSLRSGSYNEQFF. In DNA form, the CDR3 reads TGTGCCAGCAGCTTAAGGAGCGGGAGCTACAATGAGCAGTTCTTC.

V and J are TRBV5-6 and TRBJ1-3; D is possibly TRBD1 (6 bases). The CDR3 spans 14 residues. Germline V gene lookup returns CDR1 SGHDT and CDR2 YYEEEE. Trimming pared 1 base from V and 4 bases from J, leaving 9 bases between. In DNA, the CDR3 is TGTGCCAGCAGCTTGCAGGGGAAAGGAAACACCATATATTTT. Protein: CASSLQGKGNTIYF.

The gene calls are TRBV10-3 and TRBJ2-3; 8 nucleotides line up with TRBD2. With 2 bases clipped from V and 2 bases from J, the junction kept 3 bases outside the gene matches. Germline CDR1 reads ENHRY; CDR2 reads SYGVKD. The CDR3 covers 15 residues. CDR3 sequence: CAISETGGPTDTQYF. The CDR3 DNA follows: TGTGCCATCAGTGAGACGGGAGGGCCCACAGATACGCAGTATTTT.

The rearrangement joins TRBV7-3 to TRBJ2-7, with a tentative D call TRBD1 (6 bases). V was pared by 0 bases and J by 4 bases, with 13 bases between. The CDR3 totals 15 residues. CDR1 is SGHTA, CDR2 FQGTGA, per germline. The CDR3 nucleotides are TGTGCCAGCAGCTTAACCCCCGGGACACATTACGAGCAGTACTTC. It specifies CASSLTPGTHYEQYF.

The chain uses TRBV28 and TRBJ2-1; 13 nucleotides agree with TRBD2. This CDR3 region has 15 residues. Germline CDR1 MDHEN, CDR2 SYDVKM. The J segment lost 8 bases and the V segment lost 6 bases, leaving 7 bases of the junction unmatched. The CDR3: CASRGTSGIRDEQFF. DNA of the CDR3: TGTGCCAGCAGGGGGACTAGCGGGATCAGGGATGAGCAGTTCTTC.

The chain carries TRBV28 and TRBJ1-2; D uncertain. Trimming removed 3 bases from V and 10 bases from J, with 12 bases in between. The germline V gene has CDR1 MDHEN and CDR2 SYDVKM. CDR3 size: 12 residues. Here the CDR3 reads CASSFVAGTYTF. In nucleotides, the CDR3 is TGTGCCAGCAGTTTTGTCGCAGGCACCTACACCTTC.

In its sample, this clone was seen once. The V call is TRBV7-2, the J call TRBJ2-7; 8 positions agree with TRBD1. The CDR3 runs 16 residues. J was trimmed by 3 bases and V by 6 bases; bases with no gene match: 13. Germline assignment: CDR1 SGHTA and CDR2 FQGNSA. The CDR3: CASSPGGFPGYYEQYF. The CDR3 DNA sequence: TGTGCCAGCAGTCCAGGGGGCTTCCCCGGGTACTACGAGCAGTACTTC. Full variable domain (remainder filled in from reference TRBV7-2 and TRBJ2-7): GAGVSQSPSNKVTEKGKDVELRCDPISGHTALYWYRQSLGQGLEFLIYFQGNSAPDKSGLPSDRFSAERTGGSVSTLTIQRTQQEDSAVYLCASSPGGFPGYYEQYFGPGTRLTVT.

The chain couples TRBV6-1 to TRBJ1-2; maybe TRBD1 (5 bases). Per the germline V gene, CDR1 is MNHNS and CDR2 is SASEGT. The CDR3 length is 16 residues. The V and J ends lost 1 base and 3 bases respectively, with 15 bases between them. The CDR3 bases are TGTGCCAGCAGTGAAGGATTCGGGGGTGGGGACTATGGCTACACCTTC. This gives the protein CASSEGFGGGDYGYTF.

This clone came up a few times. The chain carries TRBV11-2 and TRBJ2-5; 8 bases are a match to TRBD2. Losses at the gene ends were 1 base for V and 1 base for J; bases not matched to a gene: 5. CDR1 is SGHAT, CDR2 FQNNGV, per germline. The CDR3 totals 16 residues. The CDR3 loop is CASSLGAGGGQETQYF. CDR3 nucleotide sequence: TGTGCCAGCAGCTTAGGGGCGGGAGGAGGCCAAGAGACCCAGTACTTC.

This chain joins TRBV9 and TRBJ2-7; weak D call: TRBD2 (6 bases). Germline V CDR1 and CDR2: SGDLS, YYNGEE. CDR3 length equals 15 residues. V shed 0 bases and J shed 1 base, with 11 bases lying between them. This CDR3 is CASSVAGGTSYEQYF. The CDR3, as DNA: TGTGCCAGCAGCGTAGCTGGCGGGACTTCCTACGAGCAGTACTTC.